The clone carrying this T cell receptor (beta chain) appeared once. Its antigen is still unknown. The data are from a study of shared clonotypes between healthy human individuals. At the level of the study: Each donor's CD8 memory used one plate, CD8 naive two, each CD4 subset three.

Authors' analysis steps: Quality scores were absent from the junction-only immunoSEQ sequences, so filtering differed. Libraries were prepared by immunoSEQ multiplex PCR; TCRdb keeps only in-frame clonotypes and omits some of them. From that table come the V and J calls and clone size; the DNA was used to work out D and trimming. The table shows about 2.3 million clones, with 85% to 95% occurring only once. Study results and limitations: Sharing across four donors was seen in 5% to 5.5% of naive CD4 clonotypes.

V lost 2 bases to trimming and J lost 4 bases, with 11 bases between them. The CDR3 covers 14 residues. Germline V gene lookup returns CDR1 MNHNY and CDR2 SVGAGI (reference sequence). This clonotype was obtained from a man aged 18 to 29 in good health. Some clones in this sample may be carry-over from other donors' samples. Sequenced sample: naive CD4+ T cells from PBMCs. Regarding subset: CD45RA+ positively selected. This chain uses TRBV6-6 with TRBJ2-5; possible D gene TRBD1, 5 bases. CDR3 amino acids: CASSYTAGSETQYF. The CDR3 nucleotides read TGTGCCAGCAGTTACACTGCAGGGTCAGAGACCCAGTACTTC.